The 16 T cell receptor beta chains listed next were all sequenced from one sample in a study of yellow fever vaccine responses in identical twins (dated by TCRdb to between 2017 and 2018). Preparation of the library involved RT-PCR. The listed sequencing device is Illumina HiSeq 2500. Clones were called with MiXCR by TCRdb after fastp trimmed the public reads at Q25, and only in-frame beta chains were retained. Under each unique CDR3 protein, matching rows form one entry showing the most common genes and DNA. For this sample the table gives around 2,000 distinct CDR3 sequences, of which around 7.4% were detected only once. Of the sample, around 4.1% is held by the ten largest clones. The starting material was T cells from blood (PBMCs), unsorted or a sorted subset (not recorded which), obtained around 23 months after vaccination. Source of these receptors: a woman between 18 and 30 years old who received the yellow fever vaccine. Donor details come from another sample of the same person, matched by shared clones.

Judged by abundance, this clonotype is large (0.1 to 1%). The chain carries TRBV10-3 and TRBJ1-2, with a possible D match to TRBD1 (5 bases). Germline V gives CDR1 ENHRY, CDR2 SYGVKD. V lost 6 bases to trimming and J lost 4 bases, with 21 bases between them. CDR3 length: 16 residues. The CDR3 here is CAISQDRAGPPYGYTF. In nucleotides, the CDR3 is TGTGCCATCAGCCAGGACCGGGCAGGGCCCCCCTATGGCTACACCTTC.

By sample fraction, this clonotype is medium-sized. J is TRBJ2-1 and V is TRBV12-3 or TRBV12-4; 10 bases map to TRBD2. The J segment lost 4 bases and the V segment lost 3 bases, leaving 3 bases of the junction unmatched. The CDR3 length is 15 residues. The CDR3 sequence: CASSLTSGSYNEQFF. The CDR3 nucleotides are TGTGCCAGCAGTTTGACTAGCGGGTCGTACAATGAGCAGTTCTTC.

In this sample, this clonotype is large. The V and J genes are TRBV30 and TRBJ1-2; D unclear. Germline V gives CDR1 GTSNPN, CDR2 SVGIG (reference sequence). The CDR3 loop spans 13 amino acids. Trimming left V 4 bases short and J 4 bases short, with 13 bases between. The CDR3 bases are TGTGCCTGGACGTCCCGGGAAATCTATGGCTACACCTTC. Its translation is CAWTSREIYGYTF.

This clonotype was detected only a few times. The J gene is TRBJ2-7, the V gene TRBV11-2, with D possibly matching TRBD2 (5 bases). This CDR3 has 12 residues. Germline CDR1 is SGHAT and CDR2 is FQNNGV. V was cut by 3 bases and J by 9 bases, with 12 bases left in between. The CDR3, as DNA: TGTGCCAGCAGCTTCGACTTGAGCGGGCAGTACTTC. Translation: CASSFDLSGQYF.

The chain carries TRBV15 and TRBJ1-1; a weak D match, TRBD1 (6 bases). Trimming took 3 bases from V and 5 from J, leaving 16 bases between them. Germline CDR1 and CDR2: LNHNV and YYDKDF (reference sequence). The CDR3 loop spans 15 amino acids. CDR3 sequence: CATSSPTGFRTEAFF. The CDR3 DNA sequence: TGTGCCACCAGCAGCCCAACAGGGTTTCGTACTGAAGCTTTCTTT.

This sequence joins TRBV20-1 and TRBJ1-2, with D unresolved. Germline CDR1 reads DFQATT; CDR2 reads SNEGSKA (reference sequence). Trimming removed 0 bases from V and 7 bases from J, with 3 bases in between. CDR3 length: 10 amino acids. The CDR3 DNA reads TGCAGTGCTAGAGAGGCTGGCTACACCTTC. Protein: CSAREAGYTF.

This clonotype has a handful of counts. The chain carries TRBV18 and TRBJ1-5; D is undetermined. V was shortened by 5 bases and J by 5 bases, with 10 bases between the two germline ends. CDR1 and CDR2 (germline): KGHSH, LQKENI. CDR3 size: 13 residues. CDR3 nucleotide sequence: TGTGCCAGCTCAAGTTGGGTCGATCAGCCCCAGCATTTT. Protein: CASSSWVDQPQHF.

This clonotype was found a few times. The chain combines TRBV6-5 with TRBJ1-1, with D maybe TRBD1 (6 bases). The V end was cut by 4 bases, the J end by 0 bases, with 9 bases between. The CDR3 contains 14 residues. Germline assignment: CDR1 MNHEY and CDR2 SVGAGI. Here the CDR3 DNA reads TGTGCCAGCAGTTCAGGACAGATGAACACTGAAGCTTTCTTT. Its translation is CASSSGQMNTEAFF.

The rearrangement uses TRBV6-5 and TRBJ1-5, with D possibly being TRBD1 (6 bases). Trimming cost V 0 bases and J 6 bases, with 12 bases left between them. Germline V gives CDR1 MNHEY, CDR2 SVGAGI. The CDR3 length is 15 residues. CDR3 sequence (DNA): TGTGCCAGCAGTTACTCAACCAGGGGCGGTCAGCCCCAGCATTTT. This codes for CASSYSTRGGQPQHF.

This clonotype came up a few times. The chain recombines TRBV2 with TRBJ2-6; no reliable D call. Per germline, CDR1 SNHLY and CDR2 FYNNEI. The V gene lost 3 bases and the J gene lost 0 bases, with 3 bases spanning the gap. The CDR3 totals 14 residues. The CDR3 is CASSDISGANVLTF. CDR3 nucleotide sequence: TGTGCCAGCAGTGATATCTCTGGGGCCAACGTCCTGACTTTC.

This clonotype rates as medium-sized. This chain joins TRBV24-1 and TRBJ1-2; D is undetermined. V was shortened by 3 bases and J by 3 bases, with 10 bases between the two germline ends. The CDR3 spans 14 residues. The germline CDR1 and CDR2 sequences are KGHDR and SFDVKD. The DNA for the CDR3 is TGTGCCACCAGTGATGGATTAGGTTACTATGGCTACACCTTC. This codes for CATSDGLGYYGYTF.

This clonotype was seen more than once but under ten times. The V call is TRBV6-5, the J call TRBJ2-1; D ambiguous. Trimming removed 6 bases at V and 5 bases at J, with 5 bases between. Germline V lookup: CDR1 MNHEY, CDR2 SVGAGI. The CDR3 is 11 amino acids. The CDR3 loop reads CASSYHNEQFF. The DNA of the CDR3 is TGTGCCAGCAGCTACCACAATGAGCAGTTCTTC.

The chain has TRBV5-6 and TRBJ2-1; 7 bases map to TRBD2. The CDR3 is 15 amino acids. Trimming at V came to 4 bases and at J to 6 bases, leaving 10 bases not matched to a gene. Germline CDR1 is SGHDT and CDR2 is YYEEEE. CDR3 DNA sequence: TGTGCCAGCAGCCCTAGGCGGGGGATCTTCAATGAGCAGTTCTTC. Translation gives CASSPRRGIFNEQFF.

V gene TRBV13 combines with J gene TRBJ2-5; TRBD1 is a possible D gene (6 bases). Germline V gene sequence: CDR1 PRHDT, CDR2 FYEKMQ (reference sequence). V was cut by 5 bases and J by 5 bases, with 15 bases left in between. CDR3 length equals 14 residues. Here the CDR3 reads CASSPTGIVETQYF. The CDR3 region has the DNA TGTGCCAGCAGCCCAACAGGGATCGTCGAGACCCAGTACTTC.

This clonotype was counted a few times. This chain's CDR3 is CASRPGTSGGSAYNEQFF. CDR3 DNA sequence: TGTGCCAGCAGGCCCGGGACTAGTGGGGGTTCGGCCTACAATGAGCAGTTCTTC. V usage is TRBV11-1 and J usage is TRBJ2-1; 8 bases line up with TRBD2. Germline trimming cut 6 bases from V and 2 bases from J; bases unmatched to any gene: 15. This CDR3 contains 18 residues. Germline CDR1 is SGHAT and CDR2 is FQDESV (reference sequence). The full variable domain, in which reference TRBV11-1 and TRBJ2-1 provide the parts outside the CDR3, is EAEVAQSPRYKITEKSQAVAFWCDPISGHATLYWYRQILGQGPELLVQFQDESVVDDSQLPKDRFSAERLKGVDSTLKIQPAELGDSAMYLCASRPGTSGGSAYNEQFFGPGTRLTVL.

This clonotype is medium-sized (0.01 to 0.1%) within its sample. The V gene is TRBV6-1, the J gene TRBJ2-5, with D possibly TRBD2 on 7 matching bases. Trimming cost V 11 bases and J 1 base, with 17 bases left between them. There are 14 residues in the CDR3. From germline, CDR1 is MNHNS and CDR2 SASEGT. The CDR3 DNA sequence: TGTGCCGGGGGGGCAGGACCCAGCCAAGAGACCCAGTACTTC. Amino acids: CAGGAGPSQETQYF.